Presented here are 30 T cell receptor beta chains from one specimen sequenced in a study of siplizumab effects on memory and regulatory T cells. Sequencing used immunoSEQ multiplex PCR; TCRdb keeps in-frame clones, though not all of them. The repertoire has about 64,000 clones, about 96% of them found once; the top ten carry about 0.091%. The source material was naive CD8+ T cells sorted from blood. Receptor source: a human donor in good health.

This clone was recorded only once. The V gene is TRBV7-2, the J gene TRBJ2-1; D is unresolved. The CDR3 consists of 12 residues. The V gene's germline CDR1 is SGHTA and CDR2 FQGNSA. V was trimmed by 5 bases and J by 6 bases, leaving 8 bases between them. The CDR3 loop is CASSRAPNEQFF. The CDR3, as DNA: TGTGCCAGCAGCCGGGCTCCCAATGAGCAGTTCTTC.

The genes are TRBV19 and TRBJ1-2; 7 bases map to TRBD1. The CDR3 is 15 amino acids. The V segment lost 5 bases and the J segment 4 bases; nucleotides outside the gene matches: 10. Germline V CDR1 and CDR2: LNHDA, SQIVND (reference sequence). CDR3 in DNA: TGTGCCAGTAGTTCAACAGGGGCCCCTCTCTATGGCTACACCTTC. Its translation: CASSSTGAPLYGYTF.

CDR3 coding DNA: TGTGCCAGCAGTACCCCGACGGTTTATAGCAATCAGCCCCAGCATTTT. It yields the protein CASSTPTVYSNQPQHF. The V call is TRBV6-6, the J call TRBJ1-5; no clear D gene. V lost 5 bases, J lost 0 bases, and 14 bases lay in between. The germline gives CDR1 MNHNY, CDR2 SVGAGI (reference sequence). The CDR3 has 16 residues.

The chain links TRBV15 to TRBJ1-5, with TRBD1 as a possible D gene (5 bases). CDR1 is LNHNV, CDR2 YYDKDF, per germline (reference sequence). This CDR3 spans 14 amino acids. The V end was cut by 0 bases, the J end by 7 bases, with 10 bases between. For the CDR3, the DNA is TGTGCCACCAGCAGAGATCTGGGGGAACAGCCCCAGCATTTT. The encoded protein is CATSRDLGEQPQHF.

J is TRBJ2-2 and V is TRBV4-1; TRBD2 might be the D (6 bases). Germline CDR1 and CDR2: MGHRA and YSYEKL. CDR3 length equals 12 residues. The V and J ends lost 8 bases and 3 bases respectively, with 7 bases between them. DNA for the CDR3: TGCGCCAGCGGAGGGTACACCGGGGAGCTGTTTTTT. Encoded protein: CASGGYTGELFF.

The chain couples TRBV19 to TRBJ1-5; unclear D gene. The length of the CDR3 is 14 residues. Trimming stripped 4 bases from V and 0 bases from J, with 7 bases between. CDR1 is LNHDA and CDR2 is SQIVND in the germline V gene (reference sequence). CDR3: CASSSIDSNQPQHF. CDR3 sequence (DNA): TGTGCCAGTAGTAGCATAGATAGCAATCAGCCCCAGCATTTT.

The J gene is TRBJ2-1, the V gene TRBV5-1; 9 bases fit TRBD1. The CDR3 length is 15 residues. With V trimmed by 4 bases and J by 3 bases, 5 bases remained unmatched. Germline assignment: CDR1 SGHRS and CDR2 YFSETQ. CDR3 amino acids: CASSPGQGSYNEQFF. The CDR3 DNA reads TGCGCCAGCAGCCCCGGACAGGGGAGCTACAATGAGCAGTTCTTC.

The chain recombines TRBV18 with TRBJ2-5, with unresolved D. CDR1 and CDR2 from the germline V gene are KGHSH and LQKENI. V lost 0 bases to trimming and J lost 4 bases, with 9 bases between them. The length of the CDR3 is 14 residues. CDR3 nucleotides: TGTGCCAGCTCACCACCGATCACGGTAGAGACCCAGTACTTC. Protein product: CASSPPITVETQYF.

The DNA of the CDR3 is TGTGCTAGTGGTTTGGTATGGGGGGCCGGTGAGACCCAGTACTTC. It yields the protein CASGLVWGAGETQYF. This rearrangement joins TRBV12-5 to TRBJ2-5; the D call may be TRBD1 or TRBD2 (6 bases each). Per the germline V gene, CDR1 is LGHNT and CDR2 is FRNRAP. The CDR3 is 15 amino acids. Between the trimmed V and J ends, which lost 0 bases and 5 bases, there was a span of 13 bases.

DNA of the CDR3: TGTGCCAGCAGCGGGCAGGGGGAAAAAGCCGGGGAGCTGTTTTTT. It is translated as CASSGQGEKAGELFF. The chain joins TRBV13 to TRBJ2-2; 7 bases match TRBD1. J lost 6 bases, V lost 5 bases, and 9 bases had no gene match. From germline, CDR1 is PRHDT and CDR2 FYEKMQ (reference sequence). The CDR3 consists of 15 residues.

This chain joins TRBV30 and TRBJ2-1; D not certain. The V end was cut by 2 bases, the J end by 1 base, with 6 bases between. CDR1 and CDR2 (germline): GTSNPN, SVGIG (reference sequence). The CDR3 consists of 13 residues. The CDR3 DNA reads as TGTGCCTGGAGTTTGGGGTCCTACAATGAGCAGTTCTTC. Amino acid sequence: CAWSLGSYNEQFF.

The chain uses TRBV19 and TRBJ1-2; D is undetermined. V was clipped by 1 base and J by 2 bases, with 14 bases between them. There are 16 residues in the CDR3. CDR1 and CDR2 from the germline V gene are LNHDA and SQIVND (reference sequence). The CDR3 DNA reads as TGTGCCAGTAGTATAGGGGCGAGGAGCCCCAACTATGGCTACACCTTC. It codes for CASSIGARSPNYGYTF.

The chain links TRBV9 to TRBJ1-5; D ambiguous. This CDR3 spans 16 amino acids. In germline, CDR1 is SGDLS, CDR2 YYNGEE. Trimming removed 0 bases at V and 0 bases at J, with 10 bases between. The CDR3 DNA follows: TGTGCCAGCAGCGTAGCTAGGCTTTATAGCAATCAGCCCCAGCATTTT. This codes for CASSVARLYSNQPQHF.

The chain joins TRBV10-2 to TRBJ2-7, with TRBD2 matching 12 bases. The CDR3 extends over 15 amino acids. Germline assignment: CDR1 WSHSY and CDR2 SAAADI. J was trimmed by 0 bases and V by 10 bases; bases with no gene match: 7. The CDR3 here is CATTSGGDSSYEQYF. CDR3 nucleotide sequence: TGCGCCACGACTAGCGGGGGCGATAGCTCCTACGAGCAGTACTTC.

Notes on this clone: At the DNA level, this CDR3 is encoded by other sequences in the same sample as well. The chain couples TRBV2 to TRBJ2-7; tentative D call: TRBD1 (6 bases). The germline V gene encodes CDR1 SNHLY and CDR2 FYNNEI. CDR3 size: 12 residues. Trimming removed 10 bases at V and 2 bases at J, with 12 bases between. CDR3 loop: CAIGQFAYEQYF. In DNA form, the CDR3 reads TGTGCCATAGGACAGTTCGCCTACGAGCAGTACTTC.

The chain couples TRBV6-1 to TRBJ2-1; D perhaps matches TRBD1 (5 bases). With 4 bases removed from V and 0 bases from J, the gap between germline ends came to 13 bases. This CDR3 contains 16 residues. CDR1 and CDR2 (germline): MNHNS, SASEGT. CDR3 in DNA: TGTGCCAGCAGTGGCCCGCAGGGCAGCTCCTACAATGAGCAGTTCTTC. Translated: CASSGPQGSSYNEQFF.

The chain combines TRBV6-5 with TRBJ1-1; D uncertain. CDR1 and CDR2 (germline): MNHEY, SVGAGI. Deletions cut 4 bases from V and 4 bases from J, with 10 bases between. The CDR3 is made up of 13 amino acids. The CDR3 is CASSFVGSTEAFF. CDR3 DNA: TGTGCCAGCAGTTTCGTAGGGTCCACTGAAGCTTTCTTT.

The V and J genes are TRBV5-6 and TRBJ2-7; 13 bases map to TRBD2. Trimming at V came to 4 bases and at J to 0 bases, leaving 10 bases not matched to a gene. CDR3 size: 18 residues. Germline-derived CDR1 and CDR2 are SGHDT and YYEEEE. The CDR3 DNA is TGTGCCAGCAGCGAGACTAGCGGGGGGTCGTTTAGCTCCTACGAGCAGTACTTC. Its translation: CASSETSGGSFSSYEQYF. Looking up the rest from reference TRBV5-6 and TRBJ2-7 gives the full variable domain: DAGVTQSPTHLIKTRGQQVTLRCSPKSGHDTVSWYQQALGQGPQFIFQYYEEEERQRGNFPDRFSGHQFPNYSSELNVNALLLGDSALYLCASSETSGGSFSSYEQYFGPGTRLTVT.

The chain joins TRBV4-2 to TRBJ1-1; D is ambiguous. This CDR3 is 15 amino acids long. CDR1 is LGHNA, CDR2 YNFKEQ, per germline. The V end was cut by 4 bases, the J end by 1 base, with 13 bases between. The CDR3 nucleotides read TGTGCCAGCAGCCTGGAGCGGTCGGGGAACACTGAAGCTTTCTTT. Translation gives CASSLERSGNTEAFF.

The gene calls are TRBV19 and TRBJ1-1; D call uncertain. CDR1 and CDR2 (germline): LNHDA, SQIVND (reference sequence). This CDR3 is built from 13 residues. Trimming removed 3 bases from V and 7 bases from J, with 12 bases in between. CDR3 coding DNA: TGTGCCAGTAGTATTCGGTCGGGGTATGAAGCTTTCTTT. As protein: CASSIRSGYEAFF. Full variable domain (outside the CDR3, taken from reference TRBV19 and TRBJ1-1): DGGITQSPKYLFRKEGQNVTLSCEQNLNHDAMYWYRQDPGQGLRLIYYSQIVNDFQKGDIAEGYSVSREKKESFPLTVTSAQKNPTAFYLCASSIRSGYEAFFGQGTRLTVV.

The chain couples TRBV4-3 to TRBJ2-7, with TRBD1 matching 8 bases. Per germline, CDR1 LGHNA and CDR2 YSLEER. The V gene end was trimmed by 0 bases and the J gene end by 6 bases; junction bases not matched to a gene: 13. The CDR3 sequence is 17 residues long. CDR3 sequence reads: CASSQEVRTGSSGEQYF. DNA of the CDR3: TGCGCCAGCAGCCAAGAAGTAAGGACAGGGTCGTCGGGCGAGCAGTACTTC.

This chain connects TRBV7-6 to TRBJ1-6, with 7 bases lining up with TRBD1. The J segment lost 14 bases and the V segment lost 1 base, leaving 8 bases of the junction unmatched. Germline V gene sequence: CDR1 SGHVS, CDR2 FNYEAQ. CDR3 length equals 14 residues. The CDR3 DNA sequence: TGTGCCAGCAGCTTAGGACAGGGTAGTAAGGCCCTCCACTTT. Its translation is CASSLGQGSKALHF.

The rearrangement links TRBV7-2 to TRBJ2-7; no clear D. Trimming cost V 2 bases and J 2 bases, with 10 bases left between them. The CDR3 runs to 14 residues. The germline CDR1 and CDR2 sequences are SGHTA and FQGNSA. The CDR3 bases are TGTGCCAGCAGCTTATTCCAAGGCACCTACGAGCAGTACTTC. It is translated as CASSLFQGTYEQYF. The full variable domain, with the rest looked up from reference TRBV7-2 and TRBJ2-7, is GAGVSQSPSNKVTEKGKDVELRCDPISGHTALYWYRQSLGQGLEFLIYFQGNSAPDKSGLPSDRFSAERTGGSVSTLTIQRTQQEDSAVYLCASSLFQGTYEQYFGPGTRLTVT.

About this clone: The junction shows a germline mismatch at one end, possibly a read error. The chain is built from TRBV4-1 and TRBJ2-3; 8 nucleotides match TRBD2. Per the germline V gene, CDR1 is MGHRA and CDR2 is YSYEKL. The CDR3 totals 15 residues. The CDR3 DNA reads TGCGCGAGCACCCCGGGAGGGGGAGGCACAGATACGCAGTATTTT. It yields the protein CASTPGGGGTDTQYF.

The chain links TRBV28 to TRBJ2-3; TRBD2 aligns across 11 bases. The ends lost 6 bases at V and 4 bases at J; junction bases unmatched: 9. The CDR3 sequence is 16 residues long. The V gene's germline CDR1 is MDHEN and CDR2 SYDVKM. DNA for the CDR3: TGTGCCAGCAGCCCGGGACTAGCGGTGTTCCCAGATACGCAGTATTTT. Its translation is CASSPGLAVFPDTQYF.

The chain has TRBV9 and TRBJ2-5; TRBD1 or TRBD2 may be the D gene (6 bases each). Judging by the DNA end, TRBJ2-7 fits better; the J call may be wrong. Looked up from germline, CDR1 is SGDLS and CDR2 is YYNGEE. The length of the CDR3 is 16 residues. CDR3: CASSEEGGSELYEQYF. Written as DNA, the CDR3 is TGTGCCAGCAGTGAGGAGGGGGGCTCGGAATTATACGAGCAGTACTTC.

In this sample, this clone turned up once. V gene TRBV7-6 combines with J gene TRBJ2-1; 9 nucleotides agree with TRBD2. This CDR3 has 15 amino acids. CDR1 is SGHVS and CDR2 is FNYEAQ in the germline V gene. V lost 5 bases to trimming and J lost 4 bases; unmatched junction nucleotides: 6. Here the CDR3 DNA reads TGTGCCAGCAGCCCGAGCGGGGGGTCATACAATGAGCAGTTCTTC. Its translation: CASSPSGGSYNEQFF.

This clone was picked up one time. The chain joins TRBV5-6 to TRBJ1-1; 7 bases map to TRBD1. Germline V gives CDR1 SGHDT, CDR2 YYEEEE. The CDR3 has 14 amino acids. J lost 5 bases, V lost 4 bases, and 8 bases had no gene match. The CDR3: CASSPTGRSTEAFF. The CDR3 DNA follows: TGTGCCAGCAGCCCGACAGGGCGAAGTACTGAAGCTTTCTTT.

This chain connects TRBV9 to TRBJ2-1; TRBD2 aligns across 11 bases. Trimming took 4 bases from V and 7 from J; bases not matched to a gene: 10. Germline V gene lookup returns CDR1 SGDLS and CDR2 YYNGEE. The CDR3 runs to 16 residues. CDR3 in amino acids: CASSLGMSSGGNEQFF. The CDR3 nucleotides read TGTGCCAGCAGCCTCGGGATGTCTAGCGGGGGGAATGAGCAGTTCTTC.

This chain connects TRBV4-3 to TRBJ1-2; D is uncertain. CDR1 LGHNA and CDR2 YSLEER come from the germline V gene. This CDR3 is built from 16 residues. The V end lost 0 bases, the J end lost 2 bases, and 13 bases lay between the germline ends. The DNA of the CDR3 is TGCGCCAGCAGCCAAGAAAGGGAGGGTTACAACTATGGCTACACCTTC. Translating it yields CASSQEREGYNYGYTF.